The clone carrying this TCR beta chain was seen repeatedly, ten times or more. The antigen is undetermined. The sample belongs to a study of CD8 T cells in ankylosing spondylitis. Study-wide points: With a CD8+ phenotype, disease-linked clones were relatively rare in peripheral blood. In ankylosing spondylitis blood, a motif of 7 to 9 highly homologous TCR beta variants appeared characteristic.

V was pared by 1 base and J by 6 bases, with 5 bases of the junction left unmatched. CDR3 length equals 15 residues. The TCR beta libraries were generated through quantitative 5'-RACE incorporating molecular barcodes. TCRdb fed the 5' RACE reads into MiXCR, producing one record per CDR3 protein. The sample lists under 950,000 distinct CDR3 sequences; over 15% were seen once. The receptor was derived from a male donor with ankylosing spondylitis. The sample was blood, either unsorted or a sorted T cell fraction (not recorded which). The rearrangement joins TRBV12-3 or TRBV12-4 to TRBJ1-5; 8 nucleotides align to TRBD1. In nucleotides, the CDR3 is TGTGCCAGCAGTTTAGAGACAGGGGCGGGTCAGCCCCAGCATTTT. It encodes CASSLETGAGQPQHF.